The 17 T cell receptor beta chains reported below all come from one sample, sequenced in a study of blood T cell repertoires in COVID-19. TCRdb keeps only in-frame clones here, not all; method: immunoSEQ multiplex PCR. This sample has approximately 300,000 clones, with around 83% found just once. Sample: peripheral blood. These receptors were obtained from a woman aged 45-59 years with acute or convalescent COVID-19.

The V and J genes are TRBV7-2 and TRBJ2-6, with TRBD2 matching over 8 bases. The CDR3 contains 16 residues. After removal of 4 bases from V and 1 base from J, the junction contained 3 bases not matched to a gene. Germline V gives CDR1 SGHTA, CDR2 FQGNSA. The CDR3 region is CASSSSGFSGANVLTF. The CDR3 DNA is TGTGCCAGCAGCTCTAGCGGGTTTTCTGGGGCCAACGTCCTGACTTTC.

The chain links TRBV5-1 to TRBJ2-7; TRBD2 aligns across 12 bases. Looked up from germline, CDR1 is SGHRS and CDR2 is YFSETQ. The CDR3 loop spans 15 amino acids. V dropped 4 bases and J dropped 2; count of bases not matched to a gene: 4. CDR3 in amino acids: CASSGGLAGTYEQYF. The DNA for the CDR3 is TGCGCCAGCAGCGGGGGACTAGCGGGCACCTACGAGCAGTACTTC.

This clone was seen only a few times. This chain connects TRBV4-2 to TRBJ1-5; D might be TRBD1 (5 bases). CDR3 length: 15 amino acids. V lost 1 base and J 5 bases, leaving 12 bases between the germline ends. CDR1 and CDR2 from the germline V gene are LGHNA and YNFKEQ. CDR3 sequence: CASSQGQQGDQPQHF. The CDR3 DNA follows: TGTGCCAGCAGCCAAGGTCAGCAGGGCGATCAGCCCCAGCATTTT.

This clone has a single count. J is TRBJ2-7 and V is TRBV27; D is uncertain. V gave up 3 bases and J gave up 4 bases, with 10 bases separating them. Germline V gene data show CDR1 as MNHEY and CDR2 as SMNVEV (reference sequence). CDR3 length: 13 residues. The CDR3: CASSFNRQYEQYF. In DNA form, the CDR3 reads TGTGCCAGCAGTTTTAACAGACAATACGAGCAGTACTTC.

The rearrangement links TRBV6-6 to TRBJ2-7, with D perhaps TRBD1 (6 bases). V dropped 6 bases and J dropped 0 bases, with 12 bases sitting between them. This CDR3 has 14 residues. Germline V gene sequence: CDR1 MNHNY, CDR2 SVGAGI (reference sequence). The CDR3 bases are TGTGCCAGCAGCTCCTCAGGGGTCTCCTACGAGCAGTACTTC. Translation: CASSSSGVSYEQYF.

The rearrangement uses TRBV6-5 and TRBJ2-5; 9 bases are shared with TRBD1. The junction had 9 bases not matched to a gene; V was cut back by 8 bases and J by 5 bases. This CDR3 is 14 amino acids long. Germline-derived CDR1 and CDR2 are MNHEY and SVGAGI. CDR3 coding DNA: TGTGCCAGCGGGGGCCGAGGACAGGGGGAGACCCAGTACTTC. Amino acid sequence: CASGGRGQGETQYF.

The gene calls are TRBV29-1 and TRBJ1-1, with D uncertain. The CDR3 spans 12 residues. The V end was cut by 8 bases, the J end by 4 bases, with 14 bases between. Germline assignment: CDR1 SQVTM and CDR2 ANQGSEA. The CDR3 coding sequence is TGCAGCTCAAAGGTGGCAGGCACTGAAGCTTTCTTT. It encodes CSSKVAGTEAFF.

The chain recombines TRBV7-2 with TRBJ2-5, with D hard to call. This CDR3 comprises 13 residues. V was pared by 4 bases and J by 5 bases, with 11 bases between. From germline, CDR1 is SGHTA and CDR2 FQGNSA. CDR3 protein: CASSSTNEETQYF. DNA of the CDR3: TGTGCCAGCAGCTCCACCAACGAGGAGACCCAGTACTTC.

The chain carries TRBV7-2 and TRBJ2-1; TRBD2 might be the D (5 bases). The germline V gene encodes CDR1 SGHTA and CDR2 FQGNSA. This CDR3 contains 13 residues. The ends were cut back, 1 base at V and 10 bases at J, with 11 bases in the middle. The chain's CDR3 is CASSLGGPGEQFF. The CDR3 coding sequence is TGTGCCAGCAGCTTAGGGGGTCCGGGGGAGCAGTTCTTC.

The V call is TRBV19, the J call TRBJ1-5, with 10 positions matching TRBD1. The length of the CDR3 is 16 residues. Trimming removed 4 bases from V and 4 bases from J; junction bases left unmatched: 7. Germline loops: CDR1 LNHDA, CDR2 SQIVND (reference sequence). CDR3 DNA: TGTGCCAGTAGTACCAAAAGACAGGGGGCGAATCAGCCCCAGCATTTT. This translates into CASSTKRQGANQPQHF.

The chain links TRBV5-4 to TRBJ1-1, with TRBD1 matching 8 bases. The J segment lost 5 bases and the V segment lost 6 bases, leaving 6 bases of the junction unmatched. Per the germline V gene, CDR1 is SGHNT and CDR2 is YYREEE (reference sequence). The CDR3 covers 13 residues. This CDR3 is CASTDRGGTEAFF. CDR3 nucleotide sequence: TGTGCCAGCACCGACAGGGGAGGGACTGAAGCTTTCTTT.

V is TRBV10-3 and J is TRBJ2-6; 8 bases fit TRBD1. V dropped 6 bases and J dropped 9; count of bases not matched to a gene: 13. This CDR3 is built from 16 residues. Germline V gene data show CDR1 as ENHRY and CDR2 as SYGVKD. Written as DNA, the CDR3 is TGTGCCATCAGCAGAAATGCAGGGGGCGAGGGCAACGTCCTGACTTTC. This gives the protein CAISRNAGGEGNVLTF.

This clone showed up just once. The chain employs TRBV24-1 and TRBJ1-5, with D maybe TRBD1 (5 bases). The CDR3 contains 16 residues. V shed 4 bases and J shed 1 base, with 13 bases lying between them. The germline gives CDR1 KGHDR, CDR2 SFDVKD. For the CDR3, the DNA is TGTGCCACCAGTGACGGGGGGAAGAAGAGCAATCAGCCCCAGCATTTT. Its protein is CATSDGGKKSNQPQHF.

This clone was observed a few times. V and J are TRBV20-1 and TRBJ1-1; D is undetermined. Germline values: CDR1 DFQATT, CDR2 SNEGSKA (reference sequence). The V end was cut by 4 bases, the J end by 2 bases, with 5 bases between. The CDR3 covers 11 residues. The CDR3 nucleotides are TGCAGTGCTATTATAAACACTGAAGCTTTCTTT. Encoded protein: CSAIINTEAFF.

The chain links TRBV3-1 (or the pseudogene TRBV3-2) to TRBJ2-3; 8 bases fit TRBD2. The length of the CDR3 is 13 residues. Germline lookup yields CDR1 LGHDT and CDR2 YNNKEL (reference sequence). V was pared by 8 bases and J by 6 bases, with 7 bases of the junction left unmatched. CDR3 in amino acids: CASSPREGDTQYF. CDR3 DNA: TGTGCCAGCTCCCCACGGGAGGGTGATACGCAGTATTTT.

In DNA form, the CDR3 reads TGTGCCACCTACGATACCAGGGTGAGAGGAGATACGCAGTATTTT. Encoded protein: CATYDTRVRGDTQYF. V usage is TRBV27 and J usage is TRBJ2-3, with D possibly being TRBD1 (5 bases). The V gene lost 10 bases and the J gene lost 5 bases, with 22 bases spanning the gap. Germline assignment: CDR1 MNHEY and CDR2 SMNVEV (reference sequence). The CDR3 is 15 amino acids.

The chain carries TRBV24-1 and TRBJ2-1, with 13 bases lining up with TRBD2. The length of the CDR3 is 18 residues. J lost 0 bases, V lost 4 bases, and 5 bases had no gene match. The germline gives CDR1 KGHDR, CDR2 SFDVKD. CDR3 coding DNA: TGTGCCACCAGTGACGGGACTAGCGGGAAGCACTCCTACAATGAGCAGTTCTTC. This codes for CATSDGTSGKHSYNEQFF.